These 27 T cell receptor beta chains came from one sample sequenced in a study of CD8 T cells in Susac syndrome. RNA amounts of roughly 0.5 to 1 ug underwent reverse transcription with random hexamers. TCRdb used MiXCR to reprocess the immunoSEQ multiplex PCR reads, holding one entry per CDR3 protein. The sample yields around 190,000 distinct CDR3 sequences, 85% to 95% seen once. Sample: CD4+ T cells from PBMCs. These receptors were collected from a human donor with Susac syndrome.

This clonotype was counted a few times. The V and J genes are TRBV9 and TRBJ2-3; no definite D call. The germline V gene has CDR1 SGDLS and CDR2 YYNGEE. The CDR3 consists of 12 residues. Trimming left V 2 bases short and J 4 bases short, with 5 bases between. The CDR3 region is CASSVSADTQYF. DNA for the CDR3: TGTGCCAGCAGCGTGAGCGCAGATACGCAGTATTTT.

This chain uses TRBV30 with TRBJ2-1; D assignment may be TRBD1 or TRBD2 (5 bases each). The V gene lost 4 bases and the J gene lost 9 bases, with 13 bases spanning the gap. The germline V gene has CDR1 GTSNPN and CDR2 SVGIG (reference sequence). The CDR3 has 12 residues. The CDR3: CAWKGTKGEQFF. As DNA, the CDR3 is TGTGCCTGGAAAGGGACGAAAGGTGAGCAGTTCTTC.

Only one count was recorded for this clonotype. The chain is built from TRBV20-1 and TRBJ2-3, with TRBD2 matching 10 bases. The trim removed 0 bases at V and 4 bases at J, leaving 4 bases unmatched. The CDR3 is 15 residues long. Germline CDR1 reads DFQATT; CDR2 reads SNEGSKA (reference sequence). CDR3 amino acids: CSARDPLAGPDTQYF. The CDR3 DNA sequence: TGCAGTGCTAGAGATCCACTAGCGGGGCCAGATACGCAGTATTTT.

The CDR3 is CASSQGTSVKNIQYF. Written as DNA, the CDR3 is TGTGCCAGCAGCCAAGGGACTAGTGTCAAAAACATTCAGTACTTC. V usage is TRBV3-1 and J usage is TRBJ2-4; 7 nucleotides agree with TRBD2. Germline loops: CDR1 LGHDT, CDR2 YNNKEL (reference sequence). The CDR3 totals 15 residues. The ends lost 1 base at V and 3 bases at J; junction bases unmatched: 3.

The rearrangement links TRBV18 to TRBJ2-5; 10 positions agree with TRBD2. The CDR3 sequence is 16 residues long. Germline V lookup: CDR1 KGHSH, CDR2 LQKENI. V dropped 3 bases and J dropped 3; count of bases not matched to a gene: 7. The CDR3 DNA follows: TGTGCCAGCTCACCTTCAACTAGCGGGGCTGAAGAGACCCAGTACTTC. Translated, it gives CASSPSTSGAEETQYF.

The rearrangement joins TRBV29-1 to TRBJ2-3, with 7 bases identical to TRBD2. The CDR3 runs to 13 residues. Germline V gene lookup returns CDR1 SQVTM and CDR2 ANQGSEA. J lost 4 bases, V lost 1 base, and 2 bases had no gene match. CDR3 nucleotide sequence: TGCAGCGTTGAAGGAGGGAGGGCAGATACGCAGTATTTT. This sequence encodes CSVEGGRADTQYF.

J is TRBJ2-4 and V is TRBV20-1, with D perhaps TRBD2 (5 bases). V lost 1 base and J 1 base, leaving 20 bases between the germline ends. Germline assignment: CDR1 DFQATT and CDR2 SNEGSKA (reference sequence). This CDR3 region has 18 residues. This chain's CDR3 is CSARVGSKANYAKNIQYF. DNA of the CDR3: TGCAGTGCTAGAGTGGGGAGTAAGGCGAACTATGCCAAAAACATTCAGTACTTC.

The chain recombines TRBV6-2 or TRBV6-3 with TRBJ2-5; D remains ambiguous. Germline assignment: CDR1 MNHEY and CDR2 SVGEGT. The CDR3 length is 13 residues. The V gene lost 4 bases and the J gene lost 0 bases, with 6 bases spanning the gap. CDR3 nucleotides: TGTGCCAGCAGTTCCCGGGACCAAGAGACCCAGTACTTC. This codes for CASSSRDQETQYF.

The chain carries TRBV3-1 and TRBJ1-2; D remains ambiguous. The CDR3 has 13 residues. Germline V gene data show CDR1 as LGHDT and CDR2 as YNNKEL (reference sequence). Trimming pared 4 bases from V and 7 bases from J, leaving 13 bases between. For the CDR3, the DNA is TGTGCCAGCAGCCGCGAGAACCCAACTGGCTACACCTTC. It yields the protein CASSRENPTGYTF.

The gene calls are TRBV30 and TRBJ1-1; a possible D gene is TRBD1 (5 bases). The CDR3 has 14 residues. V was shortened by 1 base and J by 12 bases, with 21 bases between the two germline ends. Germline V CDR1 and CDR2: GTSNPN, SVGIG (reference sequence). This CDR3 reads CAWSGGSGPNVPFF. The CDR3 DNA is TGTGCCTGGAGTGGGGGGTCGGGGCCCAATGTCCCTTTCTTT.

J is TRBJ1-2 and V is TRBV7-2, with D tentatively TRBD1 (5 bases). Trimming took 5 bases from V and 2 from J, leaving 15 bases between them. The CDR3 consists of 15 residues. Germline V gene data show CDR1 as SGHTA and CDR2 as FQGNSA. The CDR3 DNA is TGTGCCAGCAGCGGGAACCGGGACTCGAACTATGGCTACACCTTC. Amino acid sequence: CASSGNRDSNYGYTF.

The chain links TRBV9 to TRBJ1-1; unclear D gene. The CDR3 totals 14 residues. V lost 4 bases and J lost 7, with 17 bases in between. Germline V gene data show CDR1 as SGDLS and CDR2 as YYNGEE. CDR3 region: CASSPRWPSNEAFF. The CDR3, as DNA: TGTGCCAGCAGCCCCCGTTGGCCTTCCAATGAAGCTTTCTTT.

The chain recombines TRBV6-5 with TRBJ2-6, with TRBD1 matching over 7 bases. The CDR3 contains 18 residues. Trimming took 0 bases from V and 0 from J; bases not matched to a gene: 5. Looked up from germline, CDR1 is MNHEY and CDR2 is SVGAGI. CDR3 sequence (DNA): TGTGCCAGCAGTTACTCGAAAGGGGGCAACTCTGGGGCCAACGTCCTGACTTTC. As protein: CASSYSKGGNSGANVLTF.

The CDR3 loop is CASSREAAYGYTF. The CDR3 DNA is TGTGCCAGCAGTCGAGAGGCAGCCTATGGCTACACCTTC. The chain combines TRBV12-3 or TRBV12-4 with TRBJ1-2; D uncertain. The CDR3 totals 13 residues. Trimming took 5 bases from V and 4 from J, leaving 11 bases between them.

There are a few counts of this clonotype. The genes are TRBV7-2 and TRBJ1-2, with 7 bases matching TRBD1. Germline-derived CDR1 and CDR2 are SGHTA and FQGNSA. The CDR3 has 13 amino acids. The ends lost 6 bases at V and 7 bases at J; junction bases unmatched: 8. The CDR3 protein is CASRGPQGGGYTF. In nucleotides, the CDR3 is TGTGCCAGCAGAGGACCGCAGGGGGGTGGCTACACCTTC.

This clonotype came up a few times. The chain uses TRBV12-3 or TRBV12-4 and TRBJ2-1; TRBD2 agrees at 9 bases. V lost 2 bases, J lost 2 bases, and 1 base stayed unmatched. This CDR3 spans 15 amino acids. The CDR3 region is CASSLRLAAYNEQFF. For the CDR3, the DNA is TGTGCCAGCAGTTTACGACTAGCGGCCTACAATGAGCAGTTCTTC.

V usage is TRBV18 and J usage is TRBJ2-7, with D perhaps assigned TRBD1 or TRBD2 (5 bases each). CDR1 is KGHSH and CDR2 is LQKENI in the germline V gene. Trimming shortened V by 2 bases and J by 7 bases, and 9 bases separated the two germline ends. The CDR3 totals 12 residues. CDR3 DNA sequence: TGTGCCAGCTCACCAGAGGGGAGAGAGCAGTACTTC. Translating gives CASSPEGREQYF.

V is TRBV5-1 and J is TRBJ2-1; D uncertain. Per germline, CDR1 SGHRS and CDR2 YFSETQ. V dropped 0 bases and J dropped 5 bases, with 6 bases sitting between them. The CDR3 has 13 amino acids. CDR3 sequence: CASSLGSHNEQFF. The DNA of the CDR3 is TGCGCCAGCAGCTTGGGTAGCCACAATGAGCAGTTCTTC.

The genes are TRBV29-1 and TRBJ2-5; TRBD1 agrees at 9 bases. Germline V gene lookup returns CDR1 SQVTM and CDR2 ANQGSEA. The CDR3 consists of 14 residues. V trimming: 6 bases; J trimming: 5 bases; junction bases outside the gene matches: 10. CDR3 DNA: TGCAGCGTCCTACGGGACAGGGAGGTCGAGACCCAGTACTTC. Its translation is CSVLRDREVETQYF.

V usage is TRBV4-3 and J usage is TRBJ1-2; a possible D gene is TRBD1 (6 bases). The V gene lost 3 bases and the J gene lost 2 bases, with 16 bases spanning the gap. CDR3 length equals 16 residues. The germline gives CDR1 LGHNA, CDR2 YSLEER. The CDR3 DNA is TGCGCCAGCAGCCATCAGGCGGGGGCGGACAACTATGGCTACACCTTC. Translated, it gives CASSHQAGADNYGYTF.

This clonotype showed up just once. The chain has TRBV29-1 and TRBJ2-5, with 9 bases fitting TRBD2. With V trimmed by 0 bases and J by 0 bases, 14 bases remained unmatched. Germline loops: CDR1 SQVTM, CDR2 ANQGSEA. This CDR3 is 19 amino acids long. The CDR3 DNA is TGCAGCGTTGAAGAGGGCAGTTACCAGACTAGCGGAAACCAAGAGACCCAGTACTTC. Its translation: CSVEEGSYQTSGNQETQYF.

V gene TRBV24-1 combines with J gene TRBJ2-6; TRBD1 matches at 11 bases. The CDR3 is 19 amino acids. V lost 0 bases, J lost 2 bases, and 5 bases stayed unmatched. The germline V gene encodes CDR1 KGHDR and CDR2 SFDVKD. The CDR3 here is CATSDLRTGGDAGANVLTF. CDR3 DNA sequence: TGTGCCACCAGTGATTTGAGGACAGGGGGCGACGCTGGGGCCAACGTCCTGACTTTC.

The chain recombines TRBV7-2 with TRBJ1-1; a weak D match, TRBD1 (5 bases). V was clipped by 5 bases and J by 1 base, with 17 bases between them. The germline CDR1 and CDR2 sequences are SGHTA and FQGNSA. The CDR3 totals 16 residues. This CDR3 is CASSPSGAVRNTEAFF. The DNA of the CDR3 is TGTGCCAGCAGCCCCTCCGGGGCGGTCCGGAACACTGAAGCTTTCTTT.

V and J are TRBV7-2 and TRBJ1-6; 7 positions match TRBD1. The CDR3 has 15 residues. Germline V gene data show CDR1 as SGHTA and CDR2 as FQGNSA. J gave up 8 bases and V 6 bases, and 10 bases lay outside the gene matches. As DNA, the CDR3 is TGTGCCAGCAGGAAGACAGGGAATTGGGATTCACCCCTCCACTTT. Its translation: CASRKTGNWDSPLHF.

The sample holds a few counts of this clonotype. The gene calls are TRBV18 and TRBJ2-1; TRBD1 matches at 11 bases. This CDR3 has 15 residues. Looked up from germline, CDR1 is KGHSH and CDR2 is LQKENI. V was pared by 6 bases and J by 2 bases, with 3 bases of the junction left unmatched. CDR3 amino acids: CASSPGQGAYNEQFF. CDR3 DNA: TGTGCCAGCTCCCCGGGACAGGGGGCCTACAATGAGCAGTTCTTC. The variable domain in full, with the rest retrieved from reference TRBV18 and TRBJ2-1, is NAGVMQNPRHLVRRRGQEARLRCSPMKGHSHVYWYRQLPEEGLKFMVYLQKENIIDESGMPKERFSAEFPKEGPSILRIQQVVRGDSAAYFCASSPGQGAYNEQFFGPGTRLTVL.

The chain couples TRBV29-1 to TRBJ2-5; tentatively, D is TRBD2 (5 bases). The CDR3 consists of 16 residues. Germline loops: CDR1 SQVTM, CDR2 ANQGSEA. Trimming cost V 7 bases and J 3 bases, with 24 bases left between them. CDR3 amino acids: CSAFGRGLSGKETQYF. The CDR3 bases are TGCAGCGCCTTTGGACGCGGGCTCTCAGGAAAAGAGACCCAGTACTTC.

The chain links TRBV7-2 to TRBJ1-2; 7 bases fit TRBD1. Unmatched junction bases numbered 10, after V lost 5 bases and J lost 1 base. The CDR3 is 16 residues long. The germline gives CDR1 SGHTA, CDR2 FQGNSA. The CDR3 spells CASSQQGRTYNYGYTF. In nucleotides, the CDR3 is TGTGCCAGCAGCCAACAGGGGCGGACGTATAACTATGGCTACACCTTC.